This T cell receptor beta chain was identified in a study of shared clonotypes between healthy human individuals. Broader study findings: Non-shared clonotypes had lower generation probabilities than clonotypes shared by all four sorted-subset donors. Limited genetic and exposure-history diversity came from having few donors.

Germline V CDR1 and CDR2: SGHDT, YYEEEE. This CDR3 is built from 19 residues. Trimming at V came to 0 bases and at J to 0 bases, leaving 10 bases not matched to a gene. TCRdb's copy holds only in-frame clones and misses some; the assay was immunoSEQ multiplex PCR. The sample contains a few million clones, around nine tenths of which appear only once. As to this clone: Its matching antigen is unknown.

The sequenced sample consisted of naive CD4+ T cells sorted from blood. Documented subset: CD45RA+ positively selected. This chain joins TRBV5-6 and TRBJ2-4, with 9 positions matching TRBD2. The sequence was obtained from a man aged 18 to 29 in good health. The CDR3, as DNA: TGTGCCAGCAGCTTGGATCTAGCGGGGAGGAATATAGCCAAAAACATTCAGTACTTC. This codes for CASSLDLAGRNIAKNIQYF.